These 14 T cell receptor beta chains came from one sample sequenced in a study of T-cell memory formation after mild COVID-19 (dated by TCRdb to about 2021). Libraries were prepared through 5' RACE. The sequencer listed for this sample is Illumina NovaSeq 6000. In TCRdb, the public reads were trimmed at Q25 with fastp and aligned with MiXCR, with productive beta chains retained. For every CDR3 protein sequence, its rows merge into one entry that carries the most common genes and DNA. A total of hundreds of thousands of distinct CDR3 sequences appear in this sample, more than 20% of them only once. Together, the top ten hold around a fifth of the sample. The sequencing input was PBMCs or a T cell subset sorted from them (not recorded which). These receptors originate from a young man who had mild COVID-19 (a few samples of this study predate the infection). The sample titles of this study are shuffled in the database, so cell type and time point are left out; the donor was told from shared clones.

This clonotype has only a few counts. The CDR3, as DNA: TGTGCCAGCAGCTTCCAGTATGGCTACACCTTC. It translates to CASSFQYGYTF. The chain combines TRBV7-2 with TRBJ1-2; D is unclear. Germline values: CDR1 SGHTA, CDR2 FQGNSA. CDR3 size: 11 residues. V was cut by 3 bases and J by 5 bases, with 4 bases left in between.

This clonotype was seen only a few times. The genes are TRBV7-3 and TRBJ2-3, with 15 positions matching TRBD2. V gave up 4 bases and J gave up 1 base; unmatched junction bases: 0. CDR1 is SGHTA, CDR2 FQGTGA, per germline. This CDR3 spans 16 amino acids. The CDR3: CASSWTSGGGTDTQYF. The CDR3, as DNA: TGTGCCAGCAGCTGGACTAGCGGGGGGGGCACAGATACGCAGTATTTT. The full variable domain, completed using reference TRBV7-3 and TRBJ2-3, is GAGVSQTPSNKVTEKGKYVELRCDPISGHTALYWYRQSLGQGPEFLIYFQGTGAADDSGLPNDRFFAVRPEGSVSTLKIQRTERGDSAVYLCASSWTSGGGTDTQYFGPGTRLTVL.

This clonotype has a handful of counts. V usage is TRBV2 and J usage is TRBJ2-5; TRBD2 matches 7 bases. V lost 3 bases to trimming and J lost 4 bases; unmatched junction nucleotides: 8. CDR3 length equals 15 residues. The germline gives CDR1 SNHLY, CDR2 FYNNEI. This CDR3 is CASSDWASGLETQYF. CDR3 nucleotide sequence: TGTGCCAGCAGTGACTGGGCTAGCGGACTAGAGACCCAGTACTTC.

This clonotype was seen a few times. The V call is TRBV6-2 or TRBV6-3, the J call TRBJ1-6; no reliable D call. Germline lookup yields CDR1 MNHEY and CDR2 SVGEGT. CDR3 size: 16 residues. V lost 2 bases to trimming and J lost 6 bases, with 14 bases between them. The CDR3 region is CASSYPTSRINSPLHF. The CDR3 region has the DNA TGTGCCAGCAGTTACCCGACCTCACGGATTAATTCACCCCTCCACTTT.

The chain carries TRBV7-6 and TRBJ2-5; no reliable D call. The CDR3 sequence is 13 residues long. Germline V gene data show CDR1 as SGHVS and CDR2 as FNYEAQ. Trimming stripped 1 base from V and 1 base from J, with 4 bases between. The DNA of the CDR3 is TGTGCCAGCAGCTTAGTCTTCCAAGAGACCCAGTACTTC. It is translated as CASSLVFQETQYF.

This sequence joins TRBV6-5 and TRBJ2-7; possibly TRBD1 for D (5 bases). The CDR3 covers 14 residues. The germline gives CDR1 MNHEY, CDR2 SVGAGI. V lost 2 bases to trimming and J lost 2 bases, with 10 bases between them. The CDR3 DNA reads TGTGCCAGCAGTTACCAGGCCAGGGCCTACGAGCAGTACTTC. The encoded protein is CASSYQARAYEQYF.

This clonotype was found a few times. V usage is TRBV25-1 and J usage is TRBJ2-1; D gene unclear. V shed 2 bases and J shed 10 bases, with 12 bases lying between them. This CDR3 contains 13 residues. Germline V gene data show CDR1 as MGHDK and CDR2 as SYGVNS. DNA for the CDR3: TGTGCCAGCAGTGAACCCCGTCGTGGGGAGCAGTTCTTC. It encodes CASSEPRRGEQFF.

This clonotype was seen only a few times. In DNA, the CDR3 is TGTGCCAGCAGCCAAGTGCCTAAAGGACAGGCTTATCGTCTCTCCTACAATGAGCAGTTCTTC. Encoded protein: CASSQVPKGQAYRLSYNEQFF. The chain uses TRBV4-2 and TRBJ2-1, with TRBD1 identical over 7 bases. The V and J ends lost 1 base and 0 bases, in that order; junction bases with no gene match: 18. The CDR3 runs to 21 residues. Germline CDR1 LGHNA, CDR2 YNFKEQ.

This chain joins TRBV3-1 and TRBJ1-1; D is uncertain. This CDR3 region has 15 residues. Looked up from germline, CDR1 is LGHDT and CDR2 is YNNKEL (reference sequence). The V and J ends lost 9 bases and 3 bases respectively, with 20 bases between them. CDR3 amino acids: CASTRTSWGDTEAFF. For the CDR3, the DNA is TGTGCCAGTACCCGAACGTCGTGGGGAGACACTGAAGCTTTCTTT.

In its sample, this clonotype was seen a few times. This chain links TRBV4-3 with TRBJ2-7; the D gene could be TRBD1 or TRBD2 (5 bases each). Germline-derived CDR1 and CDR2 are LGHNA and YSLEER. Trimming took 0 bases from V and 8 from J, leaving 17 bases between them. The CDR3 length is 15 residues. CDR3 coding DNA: TGCGCCAGCAGCCAAGAATGGGGACCCTCCTTCCAGCAGTACTTC. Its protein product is CASSQEWGPSFQQYF.

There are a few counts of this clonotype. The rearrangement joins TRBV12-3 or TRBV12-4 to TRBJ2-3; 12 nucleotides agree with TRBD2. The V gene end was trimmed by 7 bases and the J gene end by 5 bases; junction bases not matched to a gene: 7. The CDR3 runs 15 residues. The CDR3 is CASTHLAGGQDTQYF. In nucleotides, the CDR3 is TGTGCCAGCACCCACCTAGCGGGGGGGCAAGATACGCAGTATTTT.

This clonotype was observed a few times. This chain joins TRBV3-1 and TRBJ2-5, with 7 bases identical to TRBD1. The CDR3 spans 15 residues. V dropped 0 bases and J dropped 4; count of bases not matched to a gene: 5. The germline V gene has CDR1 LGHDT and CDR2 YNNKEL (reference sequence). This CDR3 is CASSQDLQGVETQYF. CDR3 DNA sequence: TGTGCCAGCAGCCAAGATCTGCAGGGGGTAGAGACCCAGTACTTC.

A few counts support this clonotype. The CDR3 bases are TGTGCCAGTGAAACTAGCGGGGGGGCCTACGAGCAGTACTTC. Translating it yields CASETSGGAYEQYF. The chain couples TRBV3-1 to TRBJ2-7; 13 positions match TRBD2. J lost 2 bases, V lost 9 bases, and 4 bases had no gene match. The germline gives CDR1 LGHDT, CDR2 YNNKEL (reference sequence). The CDR3 runs to 14 residues.

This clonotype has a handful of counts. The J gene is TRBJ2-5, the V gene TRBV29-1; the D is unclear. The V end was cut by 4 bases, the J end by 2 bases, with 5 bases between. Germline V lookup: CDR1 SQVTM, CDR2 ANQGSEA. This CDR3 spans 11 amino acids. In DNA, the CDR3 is TGCAGCGTTGGTCTACAAGAGACCCAGTACTTC. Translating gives CSVGLQETQYF.